This passage covers 10 T cell receptor beta chains from one sample sequenced in a study of T cells after yellow fever vaccination. In TCRdb, the 5' RACE reads were re-called with MiXCR into one record per CDR3 protein. The table shows roughly 180,000 distinct CDR3 sequences, with roughly 6.2% occurring only once. This specimen was CD4+ T cells sorted from PBMCs, taken on the day of the first yellow fever vaccination. The receptor set was obtained from a man aged 18 to 35 who received the YFV17D yellow fever vaccine.

This clonotype was recorded at least ten times. The chain carries TRBV29-1 and TRBJ2-1, with 9 bases fitting TRBD1. With V trimmed by 2 bases and J by 3 bases, 2 bases remained unmatched. The CDR3 consists of 14 residues. CDR1 SQVTM and CDR2 ANQGSEA come from the germline V gene. The CDR3 region has the DNA TGCAGCGTTGAAAGGGACAGGGACTACAATGAGCAGTTCTTC. Protein: CSVERDRDYNEQFF.

This clonotype has just a few counts. V and J are TRBV11-3 and TRBJ1-1; the D is unclear. Germline V lookup: CDR1 SGHNT, CDR2 YENEEA. This CDR3 is built from 13 residues. V gave up 5 bases and J gave up 6 bases, with 13 bases separating them. Written as DNA, the CDR3 is TGTGCCAGCAGCCTGACGGCTTGGGCTGAAGCTTTCTTT. Translation: CASSLTAWAEAFF.

This clonotype was counted at least ten times. J is TRBJ2-3 and V is TRBV10-3; tentatively, D is TRBD1 (6 bases). CDR3 length: 13 residues. Looked up from germline, CDR1 is ENHRY and CDR2 is SYGVKD. Between the trimmed V and J ends, which lost 10 bases and 2 bases, there was a span of 13 bases. The CDR3 region is CANKGQNTDTQYF. The CDR3 region has the DNA TGTGCCAACAAAGGACAGAACACAGATACGCAGTATTTT.

The chain is built from TRBV3-1 and TRBJ2-2; D is unresolved. The CDR3 has 15 residues. V was pared by 1 base and J by 7 bases, with 13 bases between. Germline-derived CDR1 and CDR2 are LGHDT and YNNKEL (reference sequence). The CDR3 DNA is TGTGCCAGCAGCCAAGCCTGGGCAGCAGGCGGGGAGCTGTTTTTT. Translating it yields CASSQAWAAGGELFF. Using reference TRBV3-1 and TRBJ2-2 for the parts outside the CDR3, the full variable domain is DTAVSQTPKYLVTQMGNDKSIKCEQNLGHDTMYWYKQDSKKFLKIMFSYNNKELIINETVPNRFSPKSPDKAHLNLHINSLELGDSAVYFCASSQAWAAGGELFFGEGSRLTVL.

The table lists this clonotype with a few counts. The chain uses TRBV7-9 and TRBJ1-1, with 7 bases fitting TRBD1. The V and J ends lost 3 bases and 1 base, in that order; junction bases with no gene match: 2. Germline loops: CDR1 SEHNR, CDR2 FQNEAQ (reference sequence). The CDR3 has 14 amino acids. The CDR3: CASSFEGANTEAFF. CDR3 DNA sequence: TGTGCCAGCAGCTTCGAGGGGGCGAACACTGAAGCTTTCTTT.

This clonotype was found many times. This rearrangement joins TRBV6-2 or TRBV6-3 to TRBJ2-1, with 8 bases fitting TRBD1. This CDR3 contains 17 residues. Germline assignment: CDR1 MNHEY and CDR2 SVGEGT. Losses at the gene ends were 7 bases for V and 0 bases for J; bases not matched to a gene: 11. This CDR3 is CASTDKDRVSSYNEQFF. The CDR3 DNA reads TGTGCCAGCACCGATAAGGACAGGGTGAGCTCCTACAATGAGCAGTTCTTC.

This chain uses TRBV11-3 with TRBJ2-5, with 9 bases identical to TRBD2. The CDR3 totals 16 residues. Germline V gene sequence: CDR1 SGHNT, CDR2 YENEEA. J was trimmed by 2 bases and V by 5 bases; bases with no gene match: 9. The CDR3 reads CASSTHIAGAQETQYF. In nucleotides, the CDR3 is TGTGCCAGCAGCACCCACATAGCGGGGGCACAAGAGACCCAGTACTTC.

This clonotype was detected many times. The chain employs TRBV5-1 and TRBJ1-1, with a weak D call TRBD1 (5 bases). CDR1 and CDR2 (germline): SGHRS, YFSETQ. The CDR3 loop spans 16 amino acids. Between the trimmed V and J ends, which lost 4 bases and 1 base, there was a span of 17 bases. The DNA for the CDR3 is TGCGCCAGCAGCGAACTACCCGGGACCGCGAACACTGAAGCTTTCTTT. It codes for CASSELPGTANTEAFF.

At least ten counts were recorded for this clonotype. This sequence joins TRBV7-2 and TRBJ2-5, with no clear D. The V gene lost 3 bases and the J gene lost 3 bases, with 8 bases spanning the gap. The CDR3 spans 13 residues. In germline, CDR1 is SGHTA, CDR2 FQGNSA. CDR3 residues: CASSLWKKETQYF. The CDR3, as DNA: TGTGCCAGCAGCTTGTGGAAAAAAGAGACCCAGTACTTC.

This clonotype was seen only a few times. The CDR3 sequence is CAISGRYEQFF. The DNA of the CDR3 is TGTGCCATCAGTGGCAGATATGAGCAGTTCTTC. The chain employs TRBV10-3 and TRBJ2-1; no clear D gene. Germline lookup yields CDR1 ENHRY and CDR2 SYGVKD. CDR3 length equals 11 residues. V was trimmed by 4 bases and J by 8 bases, leaving 6 bases between them.